This record looks at one TCR beta chain sequence and its context. As yet, its antigen is unknown. Between the trimmed V and J ends, which lost 8 bases and 2 bases, there was a span of 15 bases. The CDR3 has 14 residues. The V gene's germline CDR1 is LNHDA and CDR2 SQIVND (reference sequence). These data originate in a study of cytomegalovirus exposure and HLA in healthy donors. Study outcomes and limitations: In a later analysis, TCR beta V- and J-gene trimming was associated with a missense DCLRE1C variant. Later, an analysis found that common viral pathogens appeared to be linked with several of the most significant clusters.

The primer mix had 60 Vbeta and 13 Jbeta primers. Clones were sequenced by immunoSEQ multiplex PCR, and TCRdb holds only the in-frame ones, with some missing. The data hold fewer than 120,000 clones, with about 90% observed a single time. The TCR sequence derives from a man aged 40-49 years in good health and CMV-seronegative. The material sequenced was PBMCs. This chain connects TRBV19 to TRBJ1-2, with no clear D. The CDR3 here is CASGLLVPNYGYTF. The DNA for the CDR3 is TGTGCCAGTGGTCTACTGGTCCCCAACTATGGCTACACCTTC.